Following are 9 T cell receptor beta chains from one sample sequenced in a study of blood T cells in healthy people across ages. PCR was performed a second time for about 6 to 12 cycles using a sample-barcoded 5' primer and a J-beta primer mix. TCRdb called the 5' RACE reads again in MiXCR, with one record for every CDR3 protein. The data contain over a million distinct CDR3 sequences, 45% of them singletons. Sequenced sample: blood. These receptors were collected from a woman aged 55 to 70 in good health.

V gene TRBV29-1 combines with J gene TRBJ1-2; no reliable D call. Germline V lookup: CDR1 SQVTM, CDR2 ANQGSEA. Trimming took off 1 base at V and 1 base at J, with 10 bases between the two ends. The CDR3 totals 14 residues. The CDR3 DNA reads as TGCAGCGTTGAAGTGTGGAGACTTAACTATGGCTACACCTTC. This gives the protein CSVEVWRLNYGYTF.

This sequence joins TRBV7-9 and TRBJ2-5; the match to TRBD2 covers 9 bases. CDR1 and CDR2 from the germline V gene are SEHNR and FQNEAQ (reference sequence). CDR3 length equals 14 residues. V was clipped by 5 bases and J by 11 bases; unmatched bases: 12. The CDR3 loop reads CASSPGTSLNEQYF. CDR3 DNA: TGTGCCAGCAGCCCCGGGACTAGCTTAAATGAGCAGTACTTC.

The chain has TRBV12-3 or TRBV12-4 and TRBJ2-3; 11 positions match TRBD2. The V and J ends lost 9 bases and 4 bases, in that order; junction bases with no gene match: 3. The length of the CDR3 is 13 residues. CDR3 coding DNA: TGTGCCAGTACTAGCGGGAGCCCAGATACGCAGTATTTT. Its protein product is CASTSGSPDTQYF.

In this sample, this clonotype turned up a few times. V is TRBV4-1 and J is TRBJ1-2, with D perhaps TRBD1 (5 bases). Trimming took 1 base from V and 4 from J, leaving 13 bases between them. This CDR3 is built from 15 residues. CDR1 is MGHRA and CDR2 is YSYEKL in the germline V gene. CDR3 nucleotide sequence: TGCGCCAGCAGCCAAGTGGGACGGCAGACCTATGGCTACACCTTC. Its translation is CASSQVGRQTYGYTF.

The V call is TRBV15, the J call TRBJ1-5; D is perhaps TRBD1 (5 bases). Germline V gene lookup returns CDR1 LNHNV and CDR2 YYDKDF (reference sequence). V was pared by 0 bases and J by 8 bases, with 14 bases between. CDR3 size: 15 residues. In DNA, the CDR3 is TGTGCCACCAGCAGAGATCGGGCAGGGATCGAGCCCCAGCATTTT. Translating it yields CATSRDRAGIEPQHF.

CDR3 DNA: TGTGCCACCAGCAGAGCGCGGACTAAGCAGTACTTC. It is translated as CATSRARTKQYF. The chain links TRBV15 to TRBJ2-5, with D maybe TRBD2 (6 bases). This CDR3 is 12 amino acids long. V gave up 1 base and J gave up 11 bases, with 11 bases separating them. The V gene's germline CDR1 is LNHNV and CDR2 YYDKDF (reference sequence).

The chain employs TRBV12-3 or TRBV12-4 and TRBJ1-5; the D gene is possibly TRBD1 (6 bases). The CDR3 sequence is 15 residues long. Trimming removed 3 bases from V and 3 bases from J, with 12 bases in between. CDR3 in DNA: TGTGCCAGCAGTTTCCTGGACAGCGTCAATCAGCCCCAGCATTTT. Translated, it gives CASSFLDSVNQPQHF.

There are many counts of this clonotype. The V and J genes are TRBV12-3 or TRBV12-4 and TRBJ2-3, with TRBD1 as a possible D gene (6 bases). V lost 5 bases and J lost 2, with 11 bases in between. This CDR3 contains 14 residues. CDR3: CASSLGTYTDTQYF. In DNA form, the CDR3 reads TGTGCCAGCAGTCTCGGGACATACACAGATACGCAGTATTTT.

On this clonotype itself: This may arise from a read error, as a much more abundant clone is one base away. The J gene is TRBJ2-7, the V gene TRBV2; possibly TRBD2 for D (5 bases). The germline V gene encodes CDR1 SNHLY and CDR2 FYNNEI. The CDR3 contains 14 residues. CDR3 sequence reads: CVSSERTLFYEQYF. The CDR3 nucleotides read TGTGTCAGCAGTGAACGGACTCTTTTTTACGAGCAGTACTTC.